Sequencing of this TCR beta chain was carried out in a study of beta chain features in type 1 diabetes. Study background: Examined across all samples were approximately 99 million sorted cells.

The entirety of the isolated RNA underwent reverse transcription, so expressed TCRB transcripts were sequenced. Using immunoSEQ multiplex PCR, the repertoire was profiled, and TCRdb retains in-frame clones only, with some absent. The table records more than 300,000 clones, around 13% of them present only once. Comments on this clone: Its antigen remains unidentified.

Germline lookup yields CDR1 SEHNR and CDR2 FQNEAQ (reference sequence). V trimming: 0 bases; J trimming: 7 bases; junction bases outside the gene matches: 8. The CDR3 runs to 16 residues. The collection from each donor was one heparinised blood draw averaging approximately 110 mL. General study findings and limits: Within each of all four CD4+ subsets, Type 1 diabetes patients had TCRB CDR3s that were moderately but significantly shorter.

The material sequenced was naive CD4+ T cells from blood. The sequence derives from a woman aged 18-30 years with type 1 diabetes. V usage is TRBV7-9 and J usage is TRBJ1-4; 7 positions match TRBD1. DNA for the CDR3: TGTGCCAGCAGCTTAGCGGACAGGCGAGCGATTGAAAAACTGTTTTTT. Encoded protein: CASSLADRRAIEKLFF.